One sample yielded the 29 T cell receptor beta chains listed below, sequenced in a study of blood T cell repertoires in COVID-19. The protocol was immunoSEQ multiplex PCR, while the TCRdb copy is restricted to in-frame clones and leaves out a portion. The profile shows 100,000 to 150,000 clones, 80% to 95% of them singletons. Sequenced: peripheral blood. Receptor source: a man aged 50 or older with COVID-19, enrolled during active disease.

The chain recombines TRBV9 with TRBJ2-1, with D possibly being TRBD1 (6 bases). CDR1 is SGDLS, CDR2 YYNGEE, per germline. This CDR3 is built from 15 residues. Trimming removed 3 bases from V and 5 bases from J, with 15 bases in between. The CDR3 sequence: CASSATSDSNNEQFF. In nucleotides, the CDR3 is TGTGCCAGCAGCGCCACCTCGGACAGTAACAATGAGCAGTTCTTC.

The rearrangement joins TRBV5-1 to TRBJ1-1; no definite D call. The germline V gene encodes CDR1 SGHRS and CDR2 YFSETQ. This CDR3 is 16 amino acids long. V was trimmed by 0 bases and J by 1 base, leaving 13 bases between them. CDR3 bases: TGCGCCAGCAGCTTGGGGTCAGGATTAACGAACACTGAAGCTTTCTTT. Encoded protein: CASSLGSGLTNTEAFF.

V is TRBV28 and J is TRBJ1-2; D remains unclear. Trimming pared 8 bases from V and 5 bases from J, leaving 9 bases between. The CDR3 totals 11 residues. The germline V gene encodes CDR1 MDHEN and CDR2 SYDVKM. CDR3 region: CASGRRYGYTF. CDR3 DNA: TGTGCCAGCGGTCGGAGGTATGGCTACACCTTC.

This clone was counted once. This specimen includes other DNA sequences encoding the same CDR3. The chain's CDR3 is CASSQTVSGNTIYF. DNA of the CDR3: TGTGCCAGCAGCCAGACAGTCTCTGGAAACACCATATATTTT. The chain joins TRBV28 to TRBJ1-3, with D tentatively TRBD1 (5 bases). Germline values: CDR1 MDHEN, CDR2 SYDVKM. Trimming took 6 bases from V and 0 from J, leaving 9 bases between them. This CDR3 has 14 amino acids.

This chain links TRBV3-1 (or the pseudogene TRBV3-2) with TRBJ1-5; 10 bases are shared with TRBD1. V gave up 6 bases and J gave up 2 bases; unmatched junction bases: 7. The CDR3 totals 16 residues. CDR1 and CDR2 from the germline V gene are LGHDT and YNNKEL (reference sequence). The DNA for the CDR3 is TGTGCCAGCAGAAATACCGGGACAGGGGGCAATCAGCCCCAGCATTTT. Translation: CASRNTGTGGNQPQHF.

This chain uses TRBV6-6 with TRBJ2-2; 11 nucleotides align to TRBD1. The germline gives CDR1 MNHNY, CDR2 SVGAGI (reference sequence). With V trimmed by 6 bases and J by 5 bases, 5 bases remained unmatched. The CDR3 has 15 residues. CDR3 amino acids: CASSSGTGGTGELFF. The CDR3 DNA reads as TGTGCCAGCAGCTCCGGGACAGGGGGAACCGGGGAGCTGTTTTTT.

This clone has a single count. This chain uses TRBV27 with TRBJ2-7; D call uncertain. Germline loops: CDR1 MNHEY, CDR2 SMNVEV (reference sequence). The CDR3 covers 13 residues. Trimming took off 3 bases at V and 6 bases at J, with 12 bases between the two ends. The CDR3 protein is CASSLGLNAEQYF. In DNA form, the CDR3 reads TGTGCCAGCAGTTTGGGCCTGAATGCCGAGCAGTACTTC.

The chain employs TRBV9 and TRBJ1-4, with a possible D match to TRBD1 (5 bases). Germline lookup yields CDR1 SGDLS and CDR2 YYNGEE. Trimming pared 4 bases from V and 0 bases from J, leaving 13 bases between. The CDR3 runs to 16 residues. CDR3: CASSLGAGTTNEKLFF. For the CDR3, the DNA is TGTGCCAGCAGCCTAGGGGCCGGTACAACTAATGAAAAACTGTTTTTT.

The chain carries TRBV2 and TRBJ2-3; weak D call: TRBD1 (8 bases). Looked up from germline, CDR1 is SNHLY and CDR2 is FYNNEI. This CDR3 is 13 amino acids long. V was pared by 5 bases and J by 4 bases, with 10 bases between. CDR3 amino acids: CASSTGGADTQYF. In nucleotides, the CDR3 is TGTGCCAGCAGTACAGGGGGGGCAGATACGCAGTATTTT.

This sequence joins TRBV28 and TRBJ2-3; 7 bases agree with TRBD2. With V trimmed by 4 bases and J by 2 bases, 3 bases remained unmatched. The length of the CDR3 is 14 residues. The germline gives CDR1 MDHEN, CDR2 SYDVKM. In nucleotides, the CDR3 is TGTGCCAGCAGTTCGGGGGGTTTCACAGATACGCAGTATTTT. The encoded protein is CASSSGGFTDTQYF. Full variable domain (missing parts from reference TRBV28 and TRBJ2-3): DVKVTQSSRYLVKRTGEKVFLECVQDMDHENMFWYRQDPGLGLRLIYFSYDVKMKEKGDIPEGYSVSREKKERFSLILESASTNQTSMYLCASSSGGFTDTQYFGPGTRLTVL.

V usage is TRBV5-4 and J usage is TRBJ2-3, with D possibly being TRBD2 (5 bases). Germline-derived CDR1 and CDR2 are SGHNT and YYREEE (reference sequence). CDR3 length equals 13 residues. Trimming removed 4 bases from V and 5 bases from J, with 11 bases in between. CDR3 amino acids: CASSPDGEDTQYF. The DNA of the CDR3 is TGTGCCAGCAGCCCCGACGGGGAAGATACGCAGTATTTT.

V gene TRBV9 combines with J gene TRBJ2-1; TRBD2 matches at 9 bases. With 4 bases clipped from V and 8 bases from J, the junction kept 16 bases outside the gene matches. This CDR3 region has 17 residues. Per the germline V gene, CDR1 is SGDLS and CDR2 is YYNGEE. As DNA, the CDR3 is TGTGCCAGCAGCCCCCGGAGTAGCGGGAGTAAGGAAGATGAGCAGTTCTTC. Protein sequence: CASSPRSSGSKEDEQFF. Full variable domain (rest looked up from reference TRBV9 and TRBJ2-1): DSGVTQTPKHLITATGQRVTLRCSPRSGDLSVYWYQQSLDQGLQFLIQYYNGEERAKGNILERFSAQQFPDLHSELNLSSLELGDSALYFCASSPRSSGSKEDEQFFGPGTRLTVL.

Remarks on this clone: At the DNA level, this CDR3 is encoded by other sequences in the same sample as well. The chain carries TRBV9 and TRBJ2-1; TRBD2 aligns across 8 bases. This CDR3 is built from 15 residues. Trimming took 0 bases from V and 1 from J; bases not matched to a gene: 0. Per germline, CDR1 SGDLS and CDR2 YYNGEE. CDR3 amino acids: CASSVAGGSYNEQFF. The CDR3 coding sequence is TGTGCCAGCAGCGTAGCGGGAGGGTCCTACAATGAGCAGTTCTTC.

CDR3 protein: CASSPPGEETQYF. CDR3 DNA sequence: TGTGCCAGCTCACCGCCCGGGGAAGAGACCCAGTACTTC. This chain joins TRBV18 and TRBJ2-5; TRBD2 might be the D (5 bases). The CDR3 is 13 amino acids. Germline V CDR1 and CDR2: KGHSH, LQKENI. The V end was cut by 3 bases, the J end by 3 bases, with 8 bases between.

This clone was counted a single time. The chain carries TRBV9 and TRBJ1-3, with TRBD1 matching 9 bases. Trimming removed 3 bases from V and 1 base from J; junction bases left unmatched: 8. The CDR3 totals 17 residues. The germline gives CDR1 SGDLS, CDR2 YYNGEE. The CDR3 region is CASSERGDRVSGNTIYF. The DNA of the CDR3 is TGTGCCAGCAGCGAGAGGGGGGACAGGGTATCTGGAAACACCATATATTTT.

The V gene is TRBV5-1, the J gene TRBJ2-2; 8 positions match TRBD2. CDR3 length: 17 amino acids. Germline V gene sequence: CDR1 SGHRS, CDR2 YFSETQ. V lost 0 bases and J lost 5; bases outside the gene matches: 9. For the CDR3, the DNA is TGCGCCAGCAGCTTGGCCGGGGCGGGAGGAAGGACCGGGGAGCTGTTTTTT. This encodes CASSLAGAGGRTGELFF. The entire variable domain, with the rest obtained from reference TRBV5-1 and TRBJ2-2, is as follows: KAGVTQTPRYLIKTRGQQVTLSCSPISGHRSVSWYQQTPGQGLQFLFEYFSETQRNKGNFPGRFSGRQFSNSRSEMNVSTLELGDSALYLCASSLAGAGGRTGELFFGEGSRLTVL.

The chain is built from TRBV6-2 or TRBV6-3 and TRBJ1-1; 7 bases fit TRBD1. J lost 0 bases, V lost 5 bases, and 6 bases had no gene match. This CDR3 has 15 amino acids. CDR1 and CDR2 from the germline V gene are MNHEY and SVGEGT. DNA for the CDR3: TGTGCCAGCAGTGATGACAGGGCGATGAACACTGAAGCTTTCTTT. Protein sequence: CASSDDRAMNTEAFF.

V usage is TRBV6-2 or TRBV6-3 and J usage is TRBJ2-3, with TRBD2 matching 8 bases. CDR3 length: 17 amino acids. After removal of 5 bases from V and 1 base from J, the junction contained 11 bases not matched to a gene. Per germline, CDR1 MNHEY and CDR2 SVGEGT. The CDR3: CASSPLGREVGTDTQYF. As DNA, the CDR3 is TGTGCCAGCAGTCCACTCGGGCGGGAGGTAGGCACAGATACGCAGTATTTT.

This clone came up once. The chain recombines TRBV10-3 with TRBJ2-1, with 7 bases fitting TRBD2. Germline V gives CDR1 ENHRY, CDR2 SYGVKD. Losses at the gene ends were 4 bases for V and 4 bases for J; bases not matched to a gene: 7. This CDR3 has 15 residues. In DNA, the CDR3 is TGTGCCATCAGTGCGTCTAGCGGTATGTACAATGAGCAGTTCTTC. This gives the protein CAISASSGMYNEQFF.

The table lists this clone with a count of one. This sequence joins TRBV3-1 (or the pseudogene TRBV3-2) and TRBJ2-1; the match to TRBD1 covers 8 bases. This CDR3 has 16 residues. Germline lookup yields CDR1 LGHDT and CDR2 YNNKEL (reference sequence). V trimming: 0 bases; J trimming: 4 bases; junction bases outside the gene matches: 5. CDR3 loop: CASSQDGQGLYNEQFF. CDR3 sequence (DNA): TGTGCCAGCAGCCAAGACGGACAGGGCCTTTACAATGAGCAGTTCTTC.

CDR3 in amino acids: CATSAGFIQYF. The CDR3, as DNA: TGTGCCACCAGTGCAGGGTTCATTCAGTACTTC. The chain is built from TRBV24-1 and TRBJ2-4; a possible D gene is TRBD1 (5 bases). This CDR3 is 11 amino acids long. CDR1 and CDR2 from the germline V gene are KGHDR and SFDVKD. Trimming removed 5 bases at V and 9 bases at J, with 7 bases between.

The V and J genes are TRBV23-1 and TRBJ1-4; TRBD1 matches at 7 bases. TRBV23-1 qualifies as an ORF whose function is uncertain. The V gene end was trimmed by 2 bases and the J gene end by 7 bases; junction bases not matched to a gene: 10. The CDR3 has 16 amino acids. CDR3 DNA: TGCGCCAGCAGTCAACCAGGACAGGTTCAGGGTGAAAAACTGTTTTTT. Protein sequence: CASSQPGQVQGEKLFF.

The chain combines TRBV2 with TRBJ2-1; TRBD1 is a possible D gene (6 bases). CDR1 SNHLY and CDR2 FYNNEI come from the germline V gene. The CDR3 contains 12 residues. With 3 bases removed from V and 9 bases from J, the gap between germline ends came to 9 bases. The CDR3 reads CASSETGVEQFF. Written as DNA, the CDR3 is TGTGCCAGCAGTGAGACAGGAGTTGAGCAGTTCTTC.

The count of this clone is one. The chain employs TRBV14 and TRBJ2-2; D gene ambiguous. The V end was cut by 6 bases, the J end by 1 base, with 6 bases between. Germline CDR1 reads SGHDN; CDR2 reads FVKESK. This CDR3 comprises 13 residues. In DNA form, the CDR3 reads TGTGCCAGCAGTCGTAAGAACACCGGGGAGCTGTTTTTT. Translated, it gives CASSRKNTGELFF.

This sequence joins TRBV28 and TRBJ2-7; D is unresolved. The CDR3 has 14 amino acids. Germline V gives CDR1 MDHEN, CDR2 SYDVKM. The V gene lost 6 bases and the J gene lost 0 bases, with 12 bases spanning the gap. DNA for the CDR3: TGTGCCAGCAGGGGTGAGGAGAGCTCCTACGAGCAGTACGTC. The encoded protein is CASRGEESSYEQYV.

In DNA, the CDR3 is TGTGCCAGCAGCCTAGACTATGGCTACACCTTC. This translates into CASSLDYGYTF. The chain recombines TRBV12-3 or TRBV12-4 with TRBJ1-2; D uncertain. This CDR3 spans 11 amino acids. Between the trimmed V and J ends, which lost 6 bases and 3 bases, there was a span of 5 bases.

The V call is TRBV2, the J call TRBJ2-7; tentative D call: TRBD1 (6 bases). Germline V gene data show CDR1 as SNHLY and CDR2 as FYNNEI. Trimming stripped 6 bases from V and 0 bases from J, with 15 bases between. There are 15 residues in the CDR3. CDR3 DNA sequence: TGTGCCAGCAGGGAGGACAGCCTACCCTCCTACGAGCAGTACGTC. This codes for CASREDSLPSYEQYV.

This sequence joins TRBV12-3 or TRBV12-4 and TRBJ2-2; no reliable D call. The V and J ends lost 7 bases and 0 bases respectively, with 3 bases between them. The CDR3 consists of 12 residues. The CDR3 spells CASTTNTGELFF. The CDR3 nucleotides read TGTGCCAGCACAACGAACACCGGGGAGCTGTTTTTT.

Only one count was recorded for this clone. The chain couples TRBV10-1 to TRBJ1-5; tentatively, D is TRBD1 (6 bases). CDR3 length equals 13 residues. Germline CDR1 WNHNN, CDR2 SYGVQD (reference sequence). V lost 6 bases and J 7 bases, leaving 13 bases between the germline ends. The CDR3 coding sequence is TGCGCCAGCAGCCAGGGGCAAGGGCAGCCCCAGCATTTT. Translated: CASSQGQGQPQHF.